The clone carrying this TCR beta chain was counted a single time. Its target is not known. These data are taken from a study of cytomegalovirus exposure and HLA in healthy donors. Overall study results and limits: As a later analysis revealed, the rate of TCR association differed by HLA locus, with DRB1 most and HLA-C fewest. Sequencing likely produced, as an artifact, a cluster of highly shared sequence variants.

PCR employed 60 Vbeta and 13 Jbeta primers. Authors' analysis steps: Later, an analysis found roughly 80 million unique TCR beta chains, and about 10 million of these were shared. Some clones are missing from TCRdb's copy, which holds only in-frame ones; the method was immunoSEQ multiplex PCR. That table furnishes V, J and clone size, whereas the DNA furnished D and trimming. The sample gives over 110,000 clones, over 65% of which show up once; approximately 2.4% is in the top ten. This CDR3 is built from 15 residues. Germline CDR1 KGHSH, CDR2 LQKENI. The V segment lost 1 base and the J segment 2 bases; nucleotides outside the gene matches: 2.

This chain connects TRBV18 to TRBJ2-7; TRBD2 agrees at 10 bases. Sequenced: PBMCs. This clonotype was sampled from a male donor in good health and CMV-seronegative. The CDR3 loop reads CASSPQAGGTYEQYF. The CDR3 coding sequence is TGTGCCAGCTCACCACAAGCGGGAGGGACCTACGAGCAGTACTTC.